Following are 4 T cell receptor beta chains from one sample sequenced in a study of cytomegalovirus exposure and HLA in healthy donors. The PCR was carried out with 60 Vbeta primers and 13 Jbeta primers. The protocol was immunoSEQ multiplex PCR, while the TCRdb copy is restricted to in-frame clones and leaves out a portion. The table records around 110,000 clones, more than 75% of them present only once. Sequenced sample: PBMCs. These receptors came from a man aged 25-45 years in good health and CMV-seropositive.

This chain joins TRBV7-3 and TRBJ2-5; D is unresolved. V was trimmed by 0 bases and J by 1 base, leaving 3 bases between them. The germline gives CDR1 SGHTA, CDR2 FQGTGA. This CDR3 has 13 residues. This chain's CDR3 is CASSLTFQETQYF. CDR3 DNA sequence: TGTGCCAGCAGCTTAACCTTCCAAGAGACCCAGTACTTC.

This clone was detected once. This chain links TRBV6-5 with TRBJ2-7; 7 bases fit TRBD1. Germline V gives CDR1 MNHEY, CDR2 SVGAGI. CDR3 length: 13 residues. The junction had 8 bases not matched to a gene; V was cut back by 6 bases and J by 6 bases. This CDR3 reads CASRTDRASEQYF. For the CDR3, the DNA is TGTGCCAGCAGAACCGACAGGGCCTCCGAGCAGTACTTC.

The V call is TRBV19, the J call TRBJ1-1, with 8 bases aligning to TRBD1. The CDR3 is made up of 16 amino acids. V trimming: 0 bases; J trimming: 2 bases; junction bases outside the gene matches: 5. Looked up from germline, CDR1 is LNHDA and CDR2 is SQIVND (reference sequence). The CDR3 nucleotides read TGTGCCAGTAGTATAGATCGAACAGGGGGAAACACTGAAGCTTTCTTT. Translated, it gives CASSIDRTGGNTEAFF.

The chain combines TRBV11-3 with TRBJ2-3, with TRBD2 identical over 14 bases. V dropped 6 bases and J dropped 10; count of bases not matched to a gene: 12. CDR3 length: 16 residues. In germline, CDR1 is SGHNT, CDR2 YENEEA. The CDR3 DNA reads as TGTGCCAGCAGGAGGGGGACTAGCGGGGGTCTGTTTCCGCAGTATTTT. Residues: CASRRGTSGGLFPQYF.